The 24 T cell receptor beta chains reported below all come from one sample, sequenced in a study of blood T cell repertoires in COVID-19. Method: immunoSEQ multiplex PCR; TCRdb's copy keeps in-frame clones and lacks some. The data contain around 180,000 clones, approximately 90% of them singletons. The sequencing input was peripheral blood. The origin of the receptors is a woman aged 25 to 39 with active or convalescent COVID-19.

This clone came up a few times. The gene calls are TRBV10-2 and TRBJ1-6; TRBD1 matches 9 bases. V shed 7 bases, J shed 9 bases, and the junction held 4 bases outside the gene matches. This CDR3 has 13 residues. The germline CDR1 and CDR2 sequences are WSHSY and SAAADI. CDR3: CASNDRGASPLHF. For the CDR3, the DNA is TGCGCCAGCAACGACAGGGGGGCTTCACCCCTCCACTTT.

The genes are TRBV5-6 and TRBJ2-1; TRBD1 matches at 10 bases. The CDR3 runs to 15 residues. J lost 7 bases, V lost 5 bases, and 9 bases had no gene match. Per the germline V gene, CDR1 is SGHDT and CDR2 is YYEEEE. The CDR3 DNA follows: TGTGCCAGCAGACCCGGGACAGGGGTTTGGAATGAGCAGTTCTTC. Its translation is CASRPGTGVWNEQFF.

The chain couples TRBV6-6 to TRBJ1-2; TRBD1 is a possible D gene (6 bases). V dropped 6 bases and J dropped 2 bases, with 13 bases sitting between them. Germline V gene data show CDR1 as MNHNY and CDR2 as SVGAGI (reference sequence). The CDR3 contains 14 residues. CDR3 region: CASRPMDSNYGYTF. CDR3 sequence (DNA): TGTGCCAGCAGACCCATGGACAGCAACTATGGCTACACCTTC.

The gene calls are TRBV19 and TRBJ1-2; 9 nucleotides line up with TRBD1. Germline V gives CDR1 LNHDA, CDR2 SQIVND (reference sequence). This CDR3 is 14 amino acids long. V trimming: 6 bases; J trimming: 2 bases; junction bases outside the gene matches: 4. This chain's CDR3 is CASSETGGNYGYTF. In DNA, the CDR3 is TGTGCCAGTAGCGAGACAGGGGGAAACTATGGCTACACCTTC.

CDR3 protein: CASSRRVTSGSADEQFF. CDR3 DNA sequence: TGTGCCAGTAGTAGGAGAGTGACTAGCGGGAGTGCGGATGAGCAGTTCTTC. This sequence joins TRBV19 and TRBJ2-1; 12 nucleotides agree with TRBD2. Germline CDR1 reads LNHDA; CDR2 reads SQIVND (reference sequence). V was clipped by 4 bases and J by 8 bases; unmatched bases: 12. The CDR3 has 17 amino acids.

This clone was recorded a few times. The V and J genes are TRBV6-6 and TRBJ1-1; 9 positions match TRBD1. V lost 5 bases and J lost 1; bases outside the gene matches: 11. The CDR3 consists of 17 residues. Per germline, CDR1 MNHNY and CDR2 SVGAGI (reference sequence). CDR3 DNA sequence: TGTGCCAGCAGTCCCTTGGGGATGACAGGGGGGAACACTGAAGCTTTCTTT. Residues: CASSPLGMTGGNTEAFF.

The chain employs TRBV10-2 and TRBJ2-7; 11 bases fit TRBD2. Trimming at V came to 3 bases and at J to 0 bases, leaving 7 bases not matched to a gene. In germline, CDR1 is WSHSY, CDR2 SAAADI. This CDR3 comprises 17 residues. CDR3 protein: CASSEGTSGPGSYEQYF. In DNA, the CDR3 is TGCGCCAGCAGTGAAGGGACTAGCGGACCTGGCTCCTACGAGCAGTACTTC.

The chain combines TRBV27 with TRBJ2-1; the D gene is possibly TRBD2 (5 bases). Per germline, CDR1 MNHEY and CDR2 SMNVEV (reference sequence). This CDR3 spans 13 amino acids. V gave up 7 bases and J gave up 6 bases, with 13 bases separating them. The CDR3 reads CASNGKLANEQFF. CDR3 in DNA: TGTGCCAGCAACGGGAAGTTAGCCAATGAGCAGTTCTTC.

The genes are TRBV5-6 and TRBJ1-6; D is undetermined. The CDR3 is 13 residues long. Germline CDR1 reads SGHDT; CDR2 reads YYEEEE. Trimming pared 4 bases from V and 6 bases from J, leaving 8 bases between. CDR3 in amino acids: CASSTRGNSPLHF. The CDR3 DNA sequence: TGTGCCAGCAGCACGCGGGGTAATTCACCCCTCCACTTT.

V is TRBV19 and J is TRBJ2-1, with 9 bases aligning to TRBD2. The ends lost 5 bases at V and 8 bases at J; junction bases unmatched: 7. The germline V gene has CDR1 LNHDA and CDR2 SQIVND (reference sequence). This CDR3 has 14 residues. The CDR3 DNA is TGTGCCAGTAGTCGGCGGGAGGGCGGCTATGAGCAGTTCTTC. It encodes CASSRREGGYEQFF.

J is TRBJ2-7 and V is TRBV28; unclear D gene. The ends were cut back, 3 bases at V and 2 bases at J, with 14 bases in the middle. The CDR3 loop spans 15 amino acids. Germline lookup yields CDR1 MDHEN and CDR2 SYDVKM. In DNA, the CDR3 is TGTGCCAGCAGTTTTAAGACCGGGTCGACCTACGAGCAGTACTTC. Encoded protein: CASSFKTGSTYEQYF.

The chain recombines TRBV3-1 (or the pseudogene TRBV3-2) with TRBJ1-5; D uncertain. CDR3 size: 14 residues. Germline loops: CDR1 LGHDT, CDR2 YNNKEL (reference sequence). V was clipped by 2 bases and J by 0 bases, with 5 bases between them. The CDR3 here is CASSQSYSNQPQHF. CDR3 nucleotides: TGTGCCAGCAGCCAATCCTATAGCAATCAGCCCCAGCATTTT.

The chain has TRBV30 and TRBJ1-1, with no clear D. Germline V gives CDR1 GTSNPN, CDR2 SVGIG (reference sequence). V lost 4 bases to trimming and J lost 4 bases, with 13 bases between them. The CDR3 contains 13 residues. CDR3 DNA: TGTGCCTGGACTTACAGCAGCGGCACTGAAGCTTTCTTT. Its translation: CAWTYSSGTEAFF.

In this sample, this clone turned up once. This rearrangement joins TRBV20-1 to TRBJ2-1; 11 nucleotides agree with TRBD2. The CDR3 runs 18 residues. The germline V gene has CDR1 DFQATT and CDR2 SNEGSKA (reference sequence). The J segment lost 4 bases and the V segment lost 3 bases, leaving 14 bases of the junction unmatched. CDR3 coding DNA: TGCAGTGCTAGTGTCCGACTAGCGGGAAAAGGGTTTTACAATGAGCAGTTCTTC. This gives the protein CSASVRLAGKGFYNEQFF.

This chain uses TRBV29-1 with TRBJ2-5; D remains ambiguous. The ends were cut back, 6 bases at V and 1 base at J, with 9 bases in the middle. This CDR3 has 12 residues. Germline V gene lookup returns CDR1 SQVTM and CDR2 ANQGSEA. CDR3: CSVASGQETQYF. DNA of the CDR3: TGCAGCGTCGCCTCGGGCCAAGAGACCCAGTACTTC.

This chain links TRBV9 with TRBJ1-1; TRBD1 might be the D (6 bases). Looked up from germline, CDR1 is SGDLS and CDR2 is YYNGEE. V was clipped by 6 bases and J by 8 bases, with 14 bases between them. This CDR3 has 12 amino acids. Here the CDR3 reads CASTGEGGEAFF. The CDR3 nucleotides read TGTGCCAGCACCGGGGAGGGGGGCGAAGCTTTCTTT. Supplemented by reference TRBV9 and TRBJ1-1, the full variable domain reads DSGVTQTPKHLITATGQRVTLRCSPRSGDLSVYWYQQSLDQGLQFLIQYYNGEERAKGNILERFSAQQFPDLHSELNLSSLELGDSALYFCASTGEGGEAFFGQGTRLTVV.

The chain carries TRBV19 and TRBJ1-1; tentative D call: TRBD1 (5 bases). Trimming pared 3 bases from V and 5 bases from J, leaving 10 bases between. There are 13 residues in the CDR3. The germline V gene has CDR1 LNHDA and CDR2 SQIVND (reference sequence). The CDR3 loop reads CASSMGGWTEAFF. As DNA, the CDR3 is TGTGCCAGTAGTATGGGGGGTTGGACTGAAGCTTTCTTT.

The chain is built from TRBV5-1 and TRBJ2-1; 7 bases match TRBD1. This CDR3 has 14 amino acids. Per germline, CDR1 SGHRS and CDR2 YFSETQ. V was pared by 1 base and J by 3 bases, with 1 base of the junction left unmatched. CDR3 sequence reads: CASSLRDSYNEQFF. In DNA, the CDR3 is TGCGCCAGCAGCTTGAGGGACAGCTACAATGAGCAGTTCTTC.

The chain has TRBV4-1 and TRBJ1-5, with a tentative D call TRBD1 (5 bases). The CDR3 loop spans 14 amino acids. V was clipped by 1 base and J by 8 bases, with 12 bases between them. Per germline, CDR1 MGHRA and CDR2 YSYEKL. CDR3 nucleotides: TGCGCCAGCAGCCAAGTTCGGGGGTTGGAGCCCCAGCATTTT. This encodes CASSQVRGLEPQHF.

The chain recombines TRBV4-1 with TRBJ2-1, with D possibly TRBD2 on 6 matching bases. Germline loops: CDR1 MGHRA, CDR2 YSYEKL. V lost 1 base and J 3 bases, leaving 16 bases between the germline ends. The CDR3 totals 17 residues. CDR3 protein: CASSQGATRSLYNEQFF. The CDR3 DNA reads TGCGCCAGCAGCCAAGGCGCGACTAGATCCCTCTACAATGAGCAGTTCTTC.

The chain combines TRBV15 with TRBJ1-5, with 12 bases matching TRBD1. The germline CDR1 and CDR2 sequences are LNHNV and YYDKDF (reference sequence). The J segment lost 7 bases and the V segment lost 5 bases, leaving 6 bases of the junction unmatched. The CDR3 spans 15 residues. CDR3 coding DNA: TGTGCCACCAGCCAGGGACAGGGGGCAACCCAGCCCCAGCATTTT. Protein: CATSQGQGATQPQHF.

V and J are TRBV11-2 and TRBJ1-4; a possible D gene is TRBD1 (5 bases). Trimming pared 9 bases from V and 8 bases from J, leaving 13 bases between. This CDR3 has 12 residues. Germline CDR1 SGHAT, CDR2 FQNNGV. The CDR3 DNA follows: TGTGCCAGTCAGGGTGACGGAGAAAAACTGTTTTTT. This encodes CASQGDGEKLFF.

The chain links TRBV15 to TRBJ1-5; no reliable D call. The germline V gene has CDR1 LNHNV and CDR2 YYDKDF (reference sequence). V lost 1 base, J lost 6 bases, and 4 bases lay in between. The CDR3 has 12 amino acids. CDR3 in DNA: TGTGCCACCAGCAGAGTCGGTCAGCCCCAGCATTTT. This sequence encodes CATSRVGQPQHF.

This rearrangement joins TRBV29-1 to TRBJ2-7; D is perhaps TRBD1 (6 bases). V lost 4 bases, J lost 1 base, and 14 bases lay in between. The CDR3 has 14 residues. In germline, CDR1 is SQVTM, CDR2 ANQGSEA. DNA of the CDR3: TGCAGCGTTGCCCCGACAGGTTATTCCTACGAGCAGTACTTC. Its protein is CSVAPTGYSYEQYF.